This T cell receptor beta chain comes out of a study of T cell repertoires in cytomegalovirus infection. On the study more broadly: Well-studied HLA-B-restricted epitopes and recently identified HLA-C-restricted epitopes of CMV were both used in the study.

The CDR3 runs 16 residues. Trimming removed 6 bases from V and 5 bases from J; junction bases left unmatched: 11. Overall study findings and caveats: Dominating the ex vivo response were TCR beta clonotypes that were CMV-specific and HLA-C-restricted.

MiXCR, run by TCRdb on the reads, gives a single entry per CDR3 protein. The data show around 500,000 distinct CDR3 sequences, with approximately 46% seen just once and 35% to 50% held by the top ten. Concerning this clonotype itself: The antigen is undetermined.

The sequence came from a human donor in good health (CMV status not recorded). Some clones in this sample may be carry-over from other donors' samples. The chain is built from TRBV12-3 or TRBV12-4 and TRBJ2-7, with 12 nucleotides matching TRBD1. This sample comprised cultured PBMCs, obtained from culture after CMV antigen stimulation. The CDR3 nucleotides read TGTGCCAGCAGCCCCCTCCCGGGACAGGGGGCCCACGAGCAGTACTTC. It translates to CASSPLPGQGAHEQYF.